A single T cell receptor beta chain is shown here with its context. The data are from a study of T cell responses to AZD1222 COVID-19 vaccine. Study-wide context: Analyses pooled second doses at about 4 or about 12 weeks.

Using immunoSEQ multiplex PCR, the repertoire was profiled, and TCRdb retains in-frame clones only, with some absent. Counted here are about 99,000 clones, nearly 90% occurring once; the ten biggest clones make up about 2.9%. The CDR3 extends over 14 amino acids. CDR1 MNHEY and CDR2 SMNVEV come from the germline V gene (reference sequence). V lost 4 bases and J lost 6; bases outside the gene matches: 6. The chain is built from TRBV27 and TRBJ1-5; 7 bases align to TRBD1. This TCR derives from an adult in good health. The source material was peripheral blood, sampled on day 0 of AZD1222 vaccination. The CDR3 DNA is TGTGCCAGCAGTTACGACAGGGTGGGTCAGCCCCAGCATTTT. Protein: CASSYDRVGQPQHF.